This TCR beta chain stems from a study of blood T cells in healthy people across ages. It was with a sample-barcoded 5' primer and a J-beta primer mix that a second PCR of about 6 to 11 cycles was run. TCRdb reanalysed the 5' RACE reads using MiXCR and keeps one entry per CDR3 protein. The sample contains hundreds of thousands of distinct CDR3 sequences, roughly three fifths of which appear only once. In its sample, this clonotype was seen a few times. V trimming: 7 bases; J trimming: 2 bases; junction bases outside the gene matches: 19. CDR1 SQVTM and CDR2 ANQGSEA come from the germline V gene. This CDR3 is 18 amino acids long.

The TCR comes from a middle-aged man in good health. The genes are TRBV29-1 and TRBJ2-5; 10 bases align to TRBD2. The sample taken for sequencing was blood. The DNA for the CDR3 is TGCAGCGCCAATGGCCTAGCGGGAGACCGGTCGATTCAAGAGACCCAGTACTTC. As protein: CSANGLAGDRSIQETQYF.